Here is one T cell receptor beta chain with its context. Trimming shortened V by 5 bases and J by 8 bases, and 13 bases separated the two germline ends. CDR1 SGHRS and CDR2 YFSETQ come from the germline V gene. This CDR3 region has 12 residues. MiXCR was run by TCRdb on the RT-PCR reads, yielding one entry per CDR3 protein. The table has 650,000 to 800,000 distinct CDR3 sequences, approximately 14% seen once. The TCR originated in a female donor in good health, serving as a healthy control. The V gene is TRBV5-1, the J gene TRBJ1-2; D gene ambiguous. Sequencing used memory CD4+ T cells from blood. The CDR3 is CASRAGEEGYTF. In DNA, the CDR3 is TGCGCCAGCAGAGCGGGAGAAGAAGGCTACACCTTC.